This T cell receptor (beta chain) was profiled in a study of a mutant IDH1 vaccine in newly diagnosed glioma (dated by TCRdb to the early 2020s). Background on the whole study: Eight vaccinations were administered to patients in weeks 1, 3, 5, 7, 11, 15, 19 and 23, corresponding to visits V03 through V10. In the chemotherapy-containing groups, vaccination started alongside temozolomide cycles, whereas in patients who had radiotherapy alone it started 4-6 weeks after radiotherapy. The approximately 32 treated patients were 62.5% male and 37.5% female, with a mean age of approximately 40 years. Peripheral blood samples were drawn at six visits, namely V03 (baseline), V05, V07, V10, V12 and V13. Longitudinal TCRB deep sequencing was performed for about two dozen treated patients wherever samples were available for exploratory analyses. Prior to enrollment, standard therapy consisting of radiotherapy alone, temozolomide alone, or radiochemotherapy with temozolomide had been administered to patients, with the combination being received by most patients.

The CDR3 measures 15 amino acids from cysteine to phenylalanine. Solely the CDR3 DNA is kept, with 45 bases framed from the first base. The germline V gene specifies SGHVS as CDR1 and FQNEAQ as CDR2. The trim is 2 bases for V and 0 bases for J, with a gap of 11 bases between the germline ends. General study outcomes and caveats: The authors stated that sample limitations prevented analyses of patient blood samples from being reproduced. Across multiple MHC alleles, vaccine-induced immune responses were seen in more than 80% of patients. Availability determined which PBMC samples were chosen for TCRB deep sequencing. Pseudoprogression seemed to be unrelated to changes in the top peripheral T cell clonotypes found by TCRB sequencing.

Library method: the immunoSEQ multiplex PCR assay. Following the manufacturer's protocol, the hsTCRB Kit was used to amplify rearranged TCR beta chain sequences. Sequencing of TCRB libraries was carried out on an Illumina MiSeq. From the authors' description of their analysis: Demultiplexing, trimming and gene mapping were performed with the kit vendor's proprietary platform. Not all clones reach the TCRdb copy of this immuneACCESS table, which keeps in-frame sequences only. Checked studies attribute under half of the gap to unresolved V genes and leave the rest unexplained. The D gene and trimming were derived from the DNA, and the V and J assignments and clone size from that table. The sample table holds roughly 60,000 clones, of which approximately 84% were seen once. Jointly, the top ten make up roughly 4% of the sample. This specimen's time point label, per the study, means: week 23, last vaccination. Each vaccine dose, consisting of 300 ug of a 20-mer mutant IDH1 peptide in Montanide, was administered subcutaneously with topical imiquimod. Newly diagnosed WHO grade 3 or 4 IDH1-mutant astrocytomas showing loss of nuclear ATRX were present in the donors. The samples were drawn from NOA16, a multicentre, single-arm, open-label phase I trial in Germany that tested a mutant IDH1 peptide vaccine in humans for the first time. Genomic DNA for TCRB sequencing was extracted from EDTA blood using the DNeasy Blood and Tissue Kit.

This clone was seen just once. No cognate antigen has been identified for it. The sample holds no much larger clone one base away, and base qualities are not on file. Recombination connected TRBV7-8 to TRBJ2-7; a tentative D call is TRBD2 (5 bases match). The sequence was obtained from a man between 25 and 39 years old with glioma. The material was PBMCs, obtained from a glioma patient whose treatment included an IDH1 peptide vaccine. The CDR3 corresponds to CASSLNRGSSYEQYF. The nucleotide sequence is TGTGCCAGCAGCTTAAATAGAGGGAGCTCCTACGAGCAGTACTTC.